This T cell receptor (beta chain) was observed in a study of memory CD4+ T cells and cytomegalovirus serostatus. Assay used: immunoSEQ multiplex PCR; TCRdb lists only in-frame clones, some missing. The profile shows tens of thousands of clones, around 76% of them singletons. This CDR3 comprises 14 residues. Trimming left V 4 bases short and J 4 bases short, with 11 bases between. Germline CDR1 is LNHDA and CDR2 is SQIVND (reference sequence). The sort gate was single viable CD3+CD4+CD8-CD45RO+ cells for memory CD4+ T cells. What was sequenced was memory CD4+ T cells from blood. The receptor was derived from an adult in good health and CMV-seropositive. The genes are TRBV19 and TRBJ2-1; D remains unclear. The CDR3 coding sequence is TGTGCCAGTAGTAACCCCCGTAGATACAATGAGCAGTTCTTC. It translates to CASSNPRRYNEQFF.